The 15 T cell receptor beta chains given below trace back to one sample, sequenced in a study of T cells and copy number aberrations in small-cell lung cancer. Sequencing used immunoSEQ multiplex PCR; TCRdb keeps in-frame clones, though not all of them. The sample carries about 500 clones, around nine tenths recorded once. Input material: tumor tissue. Receptor source: a man between 60 and 75 years old with small cell lung cancer.

The chain is built from TRBV7-9 and TRBJ2-2; a weak D match, TRBD1 (6 bases). V was pared by 5 bases and J by 1 base, with 14 bases between. Germline CDR1 and CDR2: SEHNR and FQNEAQ (reference sequence). This CDR3 is 16 amino acids long. The CDR3 sequence is CASSLPDRRNTGELFF. In nucleotides, the CDR3 is TGTGCCAGCAGCCTCCCGGACAGAAGGAACACCGGGGAGCTGTTTTTT.

The chain carries TRBV7-9 and TRBJ2-1, with D perhaps matching TRBD1 (6 bases). This CDR3 comprises 14 residues. Trimming shortened V by 3 bases and J by 9 bases, and 15 bases separated the two germline ends. Germline loops: CDR1 SEHNR, CDR2 FQNEAQ (reference sequence). The CDR3 DNA is TGTGCCAGCAGCTTTTATATTCAGGGGACTGAGCAGTTCTTC. It specifies CASSFYIQGTEQFF.

On this clone itself: Its ends do not fully match the called genes, so a read error is possible. The J gene is TRBJ1-1, the V gene TRBV19; D ambiguous. CDR1 is LNHDA and CDR2 is SQIVND in the germline V gene (reference sequence). The CDR3 totals 12 residues. CDR3 region: CASSIDSRPAIF. The DNA for the CDR3 is TGTGCCAGTAGTATAGATTCCCGCCCCGCGATCTTT.

The chain joins TRBV30 to TRBJ1-1; tentative D call: TRBD1 (5 bases). The CDR3 has 15 amino acids. The V end was cut by 7 bases, the J end by 6 bases, with 24 bases between. The germline CDR1 and CDR2 sequences are GTSNPN and SVGIG (reference sequence). CDR3 protein: CAYLPGGHPFPEAFF. For the CDR3, the DNA is TGTGCCTACCTCCCGGGGGGTCATCCCTTTCCTGAAGCTTTCTTT.

This chain joins TRBV10-3 and TRBJ1-1, with D unclear. Trimming took off 4 bases at V and 6 bases at J, with 9 bases between the two ends. The V gene's germline CDR1 is ENHRY and CDR2 SYGVKD. The CDR3 has 12 residues. As DNA, the CDR3 is TGTGCCATCAGTGCGGACGGGTCTGAAGCTTTCTTT. Translating it yields CAISADGSEAFF.

CDR3 loop: CASSEGTLNTGELFF. The CDR3 DNA is TGTGCCAGCAGCGAGGGGACTCTGAACACCGGGGAGCTGTTTTTT. The J gene is TRBJ2-2, the V gene TRBV9; perhaps TRBD2 as D (6 bases). CDR1 and CDR2 (germline): SGDLS, YYNGEE. The CDR3 has 15 residues. The ends were cut back, 3 bases at V and 1 base at J, with 10 bases in the middle.

This clone was seen more than once but under ten times. The chain couples TRBV27 to TRBJ1-2; possible D gene TRBD1, 5 bases. The germline V gene encodes CDR1 MNHEY and CDR2 SMNVEV (reference sequence). The CDR3 totals 11 residues. V was pared by 8 bases and J by 4 bases, with 8 bases between. The DNA for the CDR3 is TGTGCCAGCTCGGGGGTCTATGGCTACACCTTC. Protein product: CASSGVYGYTF.

The V gene is TRBV19, the J gene TRBJ2-3, with D perhaps assigned TRBD1 or TRBD2 (5 bases each). This CDR3 has 14 residues. CDR1 LNHDA and CDR2 SQIVND come from the germline V gene (reference sequence). V was shortened by 4 bases and J by 4 bases, with 12 bases between the two germline ends. As DNA, the CDR3 is TGTGCCAGTAGTAGGGGGTCGGGGCCAGATACGCAGTATTTT. It encodes CASSRGSGPDTQYF.

Only one count was recorded for this clone. The chain couples TRBV4-1 to TRBJ1-3; D is uncertain. Germline assignment: CDR1 MGHRA and CDR2 YSYEKL. This CDR3 comprises 14 residues. The V and J ends lost 1 base and 5 bases respectively, with 9 bases between them. CDR3 bases: TGCGCCAGCAGCCAAGGACCCTGGCGAAACACCATATATTTT. Protein: CASSQGPWRNTIYF.

The chain carries TRBV6-5 and TRBJ2-7, with D possibly matching TRBD1 (6 bases). V lost 5 bases, J lost 5 bases, and 16 bases lay in between. The CDR3 is made up of 14 amino acids. CDR1 and CDR2 (germline): MNHEY, SVGAGI. In DNA form, the CDR3 reads TGTGCCAGCAGTCCGACAGGTCCCTGGAACGAGCAGTACTTC. Protein sequence: CASSPTGPWNEQYF.

V is TRBV5-5 and J is TRBJ1-1; no reliable D call. The length of the CDR3 is 13 residues. The V gene's germline CDR1 is SGHKS and CDR2 YYEKEE (reference sequence). Trimming cost V 5 bases and J 0 bases, with 8 bases left between them. The CDR3 coding sequence is TGTGCCAGCAGGGAGGACCTGAACACTGAAGCTTTCTTT. Translated, it gives CASREDLNTEAFF.

V usage is TRBV10-3 and J usage is TRBJ1-6, with TRBD1 as a possible D gene (6 bases). The germline V gene has CDR1 ENHRY and CDR2 SYGVKD. Trimming pared 10 bases from V and 10 bases from J, leaving 17 bases between. The CDR3 runs 13 residues. The CDR3 coding sequence is TGTGCCACCAACAGGGAGGGGAACTCACCCCTCCACTTT. Its translation: CATNREGNSPLHF.

The chain has TRBV5-4 and TRBJ2-3; possible D gene TRBD2, 5 bases. The CDR3 is 15 residues long. Trimming pared 2 bases from V and 3 bases from J, leaving 13 bases between. The germline V gene encodes CDR1 SGHNT and CDR2 YYREEE (reference sequence). The CDR3, as DNA: TGTGCCAGCAGCTTCGGCACCCCGGGGACAGATACGCAGTATTTT. Translated, it gives CASSFGTPGTDTQYF.

V usage is TRBV19 and J usage is TRBJ2-3, with TRBD2 as a possible D gene (6 bases). The CDR3 is made up of 16 amino acids. Trimming left V 2 bases short and J 1 base short, with 13 bases between. CDR1 is LNHDA, CDR2 SQIVND, per germline (reference sequence). CDR3 sequence: CASSIMPGGGTDTQYF. Here the CDR3 DNA reads TGTGCCAGTAGTATAATGCCCGGAGGGGGCACAGATACGCAGTATTTT.

The gene calls are TRBV30 and TRBJ1-4, with 7 bases identical to TRBD1. Germline lookup yields CDR1 GTSNPN and CDR2 SVGIG (reference sequence). J gave up 7 bases and V 1 base, and 3 bases lay outside the gene matches. CDR3 length: 13 amino acids. The CDR3 DNA reads TGTGCCTGGAGTGAGGGACAGACTGAAAAACTGTTTTTT. Protein: CAWSEGQTEKLFF.